This T cell receptor beta chain is from a study of blood T cell repertoires in COVID-19. Study summary: There were acute and convalescent COVID-19 samples, and they came from the United States, Italy and Spain. T cells, B-cell-depleted T cells, or PBMCs supplied cDNA or gDNA.

Under the authors' procedure: Estimates of nucleated cell counts were drawn from the amplification of reference gene primers. Produced via immunoSEQ multiplex PCR; TCRdb's table is partial and in-frame only. From that table come the V and J calls and clone size; the DNA was used to work out D and trimming. This table holds 110,000 to 150,000 clones, about 80% found once. This CDR3 is built from 14 residues. The V gene's germline CDR1 is SEHNR and CDR2 FQNEAQ (reference sequence). V lost 5 bases and J lost 4; bases outside the gene matches: 5. J is TRBJ1-1 and V is TRBV7-9, with 9 bases fitting TRBD1. Material for sequencing was peripheral blood. The source is a human donor in a cohort sampled during active COVID-19. The CDR3 here is CASSRQGGPTEAFF. DNA of the CDR3: TGTGCCAGCAGCCGACAGGGGGGACCCACTGAAGCTTTCTTT.